This T cell receptor beta chain was recorded in a study of T-cell reconstitution after alpha-beta-depleted transplantation in children. Trimming removed 4 bases at V and 3 bases at J, with 19 bases between. The CDR3 consists of 16 residues. Germline values: CDR1 MDHEN, CDR2 SYDVKM. Unique molecular identifiers were incorporated into the prepared TCRbeta library. MiXCR, applied by TCRdb to the PCR reads, yields one record per CDR3 protein. The data hold approximately 99,000 distinct CDR3 sequences, with roughly 6.1% observed a single time. The chain has TRBV28 and TRBJ2-7; a possible D gene is TRBD1 (6 bases). This sequence was found in a male patient aged 2-15 years who had a stem cell transplant for acute lymphoblastic leukemia, so the T cells may come from the graft donor. The input for sequencing was PBMCs, mostly from graft donor cells, taken 360 days after TCRalphabeta/CD19-depleted stem cell transplant. Written as DNA, the CDR3 is TGTGCCAGCAGTTCCTACAGGGAGAGGGGGAACTACGAGCAGTACTTC. Translating gives CASSSYRERGNYEQYF.